This TCR beta chain originates from a study of graft-versus-host responses after intestinal transplantation. In the study overall: Each transplant was multivisceral, liver-intestinal, or isolated intestinal.

This clone has just a few counts. What it recognizes is unknown. Using immunoSEQ multiplex PCR, the repertoire was profiled, and TCRdb retains in-frame clones only, with some absent. Counted here are about 40,000 clones, roughly nine tenths occurring once; the ten biggest clones make up 2% to 3%. Study-wide points: Early post-transplant falls in HvG clones accompanied the peak levels of circulating GvH clones. Elevated graft-versus-host to host-versus-graft clonal ratios in allografts were recorded for patients with graft-donor T cell macrochimerism. Detection of GvH clones occurred in recipient marrow, and some had their first appearance in ileum or blood.

J lost 8 bases, V lost 5 bases, and 7 bases had no gene match. The CDR3 has 13 amino acids. Germline V lookup: CDR1 MNHEY, CDR2 SVGAGI. This receptor was taken from a human patient who received an intestinal transplant, so some T cells may come from the graft donor. The starting material was PBMCs, obtained around 320 days after intestinal transplant. The rearrangement joins TRBV6-5 to TRBJ2-7; TRBD1 matches at 9 bases. The CDR3 loop is CASSRDRVGQQYF. CDR3 sequence (DNA): TGTGCCAGCAGTCGGGACAGGGTAGGACAGCAGTACTTC.